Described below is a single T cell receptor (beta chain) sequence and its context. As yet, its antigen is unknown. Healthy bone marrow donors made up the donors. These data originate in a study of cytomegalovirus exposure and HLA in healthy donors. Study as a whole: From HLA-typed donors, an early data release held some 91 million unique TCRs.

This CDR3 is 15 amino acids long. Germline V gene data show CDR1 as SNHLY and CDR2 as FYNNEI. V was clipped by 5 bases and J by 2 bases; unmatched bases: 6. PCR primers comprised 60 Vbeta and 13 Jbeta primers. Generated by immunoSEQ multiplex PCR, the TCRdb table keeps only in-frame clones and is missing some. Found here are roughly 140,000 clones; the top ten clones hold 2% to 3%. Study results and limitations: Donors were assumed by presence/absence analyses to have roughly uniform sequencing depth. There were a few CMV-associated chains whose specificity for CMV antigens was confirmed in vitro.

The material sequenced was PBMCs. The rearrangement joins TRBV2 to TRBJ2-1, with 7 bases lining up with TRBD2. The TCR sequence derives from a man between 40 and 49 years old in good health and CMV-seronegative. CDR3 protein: CASSPPSGPYNEQFF. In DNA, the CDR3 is TGTGCCAGCAGTCCGCCTAGCGGTCCCTACAATGAGCAGTTCTTC.